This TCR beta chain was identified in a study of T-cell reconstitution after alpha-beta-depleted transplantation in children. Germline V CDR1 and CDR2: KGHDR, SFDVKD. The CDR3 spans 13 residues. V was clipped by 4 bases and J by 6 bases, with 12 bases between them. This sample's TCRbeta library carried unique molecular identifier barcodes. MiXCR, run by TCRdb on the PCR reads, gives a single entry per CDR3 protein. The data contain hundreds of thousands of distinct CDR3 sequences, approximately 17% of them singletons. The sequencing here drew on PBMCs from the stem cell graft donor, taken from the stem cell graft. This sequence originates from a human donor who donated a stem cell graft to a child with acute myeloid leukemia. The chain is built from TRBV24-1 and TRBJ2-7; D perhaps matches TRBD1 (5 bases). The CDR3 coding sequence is TGTGCCACCAGTGACAGGGTAGCCGGCGAGCAGTACTTC. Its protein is CATSDRVAGEQYF.